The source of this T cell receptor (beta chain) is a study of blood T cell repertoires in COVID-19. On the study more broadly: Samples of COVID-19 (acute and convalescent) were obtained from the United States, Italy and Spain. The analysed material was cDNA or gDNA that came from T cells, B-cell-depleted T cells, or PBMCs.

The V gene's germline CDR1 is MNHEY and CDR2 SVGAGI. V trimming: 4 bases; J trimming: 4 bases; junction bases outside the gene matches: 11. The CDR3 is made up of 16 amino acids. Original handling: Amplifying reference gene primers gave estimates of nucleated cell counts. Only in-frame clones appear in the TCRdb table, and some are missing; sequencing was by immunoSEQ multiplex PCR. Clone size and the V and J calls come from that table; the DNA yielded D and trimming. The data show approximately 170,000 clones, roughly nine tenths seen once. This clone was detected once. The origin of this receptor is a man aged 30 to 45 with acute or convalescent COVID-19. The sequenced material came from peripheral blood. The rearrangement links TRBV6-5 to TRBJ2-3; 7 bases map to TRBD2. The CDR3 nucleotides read TGTGCCAGCAGTTCCCTCGCCCGCGGGAGACCAGATACGCAGTATTTT. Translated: CASSSLARGRPDTQYF.